The 22 T cell receptor beta chains in this list originate from one sample, sequenced in a study of CD8 T cells in ankylosing spondylitis. One entry per CDR3 protein results from TCRdb running MiXCR on the 5' RACE reads. The sample contains 220,000 or so distinct CDR3 sequences, around 18% of which appear only once. Findings of the study overall: Roughly eight highly homologous variants formed a TCR beta motif that appeared characteristic of ankylosing spondylitis blood.

These TCRs are of unknown antigen specificity. The sample consisted of blood, either unsorted or a sorted T cell fraction (not recorded which). Source of these receptors: a male donor with ankylosing spondylitis.

The chain is built from TRBV20-1 and TRBJ2-1; 7 bases align to TRBD2. This CDR3 is built from 14 residues. The germline V gene has CDR1 DFQATT and CDR2 SNEGSKA (reference sequence). The V and J ends lost 5 bases and 8 bases, in that order; junction bases with no gene match: 12. CDR3 protein: CSALSGGGIDEQFF. The CDR3 DNA reads as TGCAGTGCTCTGTCGGGGGGAGGGATAGATGAGCAGTTCTTC.

This clonotype was seen only a few times. V usage is TRBV27 and J usage is TRBJ2-7; D perhaps matches TRBD1 (5 bases). V shed 4 bases and J shed 12 bases, with 28 bases lying between them. The germline V gene has CDR1 MNHEY and CDR2 SMNVEV (reference sequence). This CDR3 is built from 16 residues. CDR3 bases: TGTGCCAGCAGTTCCTTTGGGGCTTCCCCGTCCTACGAGTGGTACTTC. It codes for CASSSFGASPSYEWYF.

The chain is built from TRBV27 and TRBJ2-1, with D possibly called TRBD1 or TRBD2 (5 bases each). This CDR3 contains 14 residues. Trimming took 2 bases from V and 3 from J, leaving 8 bases between them. Germline values: CDR1 MNHEY, CDR2 SMNVEV (reference sequence). CDR3 protein: CASSLGGIYNEQFF. The DNA of the CDR3 is TGTGCCAGCAGTTTAGGGGGAATCTACAATGAGCAGTTCTTC.

This rearrangement joins TRBV24-1 to TRBJ2-5; 7 nucleotides line up with TRBD1. CDR1 KGHDR and CDR2 SFDVKD come from the germline V gene. The CDR3 consists of 15 residues. The junction had 5 bases not matched to a gene; V was cut back by 0 bases and J by 5 bases. As DNA, the CDR3 is TGTGCCACCAGTGATTTGAACCTGGACAGGGAGACCCAGTACTTC. Protein product: CATSDLNLDRETQYF.

The chain links TRBV2 to TRBJ2-1, with 12 positions matching TRBD2. This CDR3 is 16 amino acids long. V trimming: 6 bases; J trimming: 5 bases; junction bases outside the gene matches: 8. The germline CDR1 and CDR2 sequences are SNHLY and FYNNEI. CDR3 DNA sequence: TGTGCCAGCAGAGACCGACTAGCGGGGGTTGACAATGAGCAGTTCTTC. It is translated as CASRDRLAGVDNEQFF.

This clonotype was counted at least ten times. The V gene is TRBV4-1, the J gene TRBJ2-7, with D maybe TRBD2 (5 bases). The germline V gene encodes CDR1 MGHRA and CDR2 YSYEKL. The CDR3 totals 16 residues. The ends were cut back, 4 bases at V and 4 bases at J, with 20 bases in the middle. CDR3 amino acids: CASSRESGSLGYEQYF. The CDR3 nucleotides read TGCGCCAGCAGCCGAGAGAGCGGAAGCCTAGGATACGAGCAGTACTTC.

This clonotype was observed a handful of times. V usage is TRBV4-1 and J usage is TRBJ2-7; the match to TRBD1 covers 8 bases. This CDR3 contains 16 residues. J gave up 2 bases and V 1 base, and 7 bases lay outside the gene matches. CDR1 is MGHRA and CDR2 is YSYEKL in the germline V gene. For the CDR3, the DNA is TGCGCCAGCAGCCAAGCTCGGACAGGGAGTCCCTACGAGCAGTACTTC. It specifies CASSQARTGSPYEQYF.

The chain employs TRBV20-1 and TRBJ2-3, with TRBD2 identical over 12 bases. Germline V gene data show CDR1 as DFQATT and CDR2 as SNEGSKA (reference sequence). CDR3 length equals 20 residues. Losses at the gene ends were 1 base for V and 0 bases for J; bases not matched to a gene: 14. The chain's CDR3 is CSARVSLAGGPRPSTDTQYF. The CDR3 DNA follows: TGCAGTGCTAGAGTTAGTCTAGCGGGAGGGCCGAGACCCAGCACAGATACGCAGTATTTT.

This clonotype occurred a few times. A much larger clone differs from this one at a single base, so this may be a read error. V is TRBV2 and J is TRBJ2-1; D not resolved. V was clipped by 8 bases and J by 6 bases, with 14 bases between them. The CDR3 spans 13 residues. Germline values: CDR1 SNHLY, CDR2 FYNNEI. CDR3 DNA: TGTGCCAGCTGCGACCCCTCGGCCAATGAGCAGTTCTTC. Translating it yields CASCDPSANEQFF.

There are a few counts of this clonotype. The chain links TRBV28 to TRBJ1-1; the D is unclear. Trimming left V 3 bases short and J 4 bases short, with 18 bases between. The CDR3 loop spans 16 amino acids. CDR1 and CDR2 from the germline V gene are MDHEN and SYDVKM. CDR3 loop: CASSFDKTRGATEAFF. The CDR3 coding sequence is TGTGCCAGCAGTTTCGACAAGACAAGAGGAGCCACTGAAGCTTTCTTT. The full variable domain, completed using reference TRBV28 and TRBJ1-1, is DVKVTQSSRYLVKRTGEKVFLECVQDMDHENMFWYRQDPGLGLRLIYFSYDVKMKEKGDIPEGYSVSREKKERFSLILESASTNQTSMYLCASSFDKTRGATEAFFGQGTRLTVV.

This clonotype was picked up one time. V gene TRBV11-1 combines with J gene TRBJ2-1, with 13 bases matching TRBD2. CDR3 length: 21 amino acids. Germline CDR1 and CDR2: SGHAT and FQDESV (reference sequence). V lost 1 base and J lost 6; bases outside the gene matches: 18. Here the CDR3 DNA reads TGTGCCAGCAGCTTAGGGTGGACGACTAGCGGGAGGTCCCACAGGACCAATGAGCAGTTCTTC. It codes for CASSLGWTTSGRSHRTNEQFF.

This clonotype showed up just a few times. The V gene is TRBV4-2, the J gene TRBJ2-3, with D possibly being TRBD1 or TRBD2 (6 bases each). V was clipped by 6 bases and J by 0 bases, with 10 bases between them. The CDR3 sequence is 14 residues long. Germline V lookup: CDR1 LGHNA, CDR2 YNFKEQ. The CDR3 nucleotides are TGTGCCAGCAGGTGGGGGGCTAGCACAGATACGCAGTATTTT. Protein product: CASRWGASTDTQYF.

The chain joins TRBV6-5 to TRBJ2-7; D is unresolved. V shed 2 bases and J shed 2 bases, with 7 bases lying between them. Germline CDR1 is MNHEY and CDR2 is SVGAGI. The CDR3 is made up of 13 amino acids. In DNA form, the CDR3 reads TGTGCCAGCAGTTACGGATTCACCTACGAGCAGTACTTC. Protein product: CASSYGFTYEQYF.

The rearrangement links TRBV20-1 to TRBJ2-1, with 8 bases aligning to TRBD2. V shed 0 bases, J shed 4 bases, and the junction held 8 bases outside the gene matches. The V gene's germline CDR1 is DFQATT and CDR2 SNEGSKA (reference sequence). The CDR3 is 16 amino acids. The CDR3 nucleotides are TGCAGTGCTAGAGACCGGGGGGGAGGGACTTACAATGAGCAGTTCTTC. It yields the protein CSARDRGGGTYNEQFF.

CDR3 nucleotide sequence: TGTGCCACCAGCGTTTTTTTAGGTTACAATGAGCAGTTCTTC. It is translated as CATSVFLGYNEQFF. The chain joins TRBV15 to TRBJ2-1; no clear D. Trimming stripped 5 bases from V and 4 bases from J, with 12 bases between. The CDR3 totals 14 residues. CDR1 and CDR2 (germline): LNHNV, YYDKDF (reference sequence).

This clonotype was seen a few times. CDR3 sequence: CASSSGQGSFLSGANVLTF. The CDR3 bases are TGTGCCAGCAGTTCAGGACAGGGCTCTTTTCTATCTGGGGCCAACGTCCTGACTTTC. The rearrangement links TRBV12-3 or TRBV12-4 to TRBJ2-6; 8 positions match TRBD1. The CDR3 has 19 residues. Losses at the gene ends were 4 bases for V and 1 base for J; bases not matched to a gene: 12.

This clonotype showed up just a few times. J is TRBJ2-7 and V is TRBV27; D is tentatively TRBD1 or TRBD2 (5 bases each). The CDR3 runs 13 residues. Germline CDR1 is MNHEY and CDR2 is SMNVEV (reference sequence). Trimming removed 6 bases at V and 4 bases at J, with 13 bases between. CDR3 region: CASSPGRFYEQYF. The CDR3 coding sequence is TGTGCCAGCAGCCCGGGACGGTTTTACGAGCAGTACTTC.

This clonotype was recorded at least ten times. The rearrangement uses TRBV5-6 and TRBJ2-1; no clear D. V lost 0 bases and J 4 bases, leaving 11 bases between the germline ends. Germline CDR1 SGHDT, CDR2 YYEEEE. This CDR3 spans 15 amino acids. The CDR3 sequence is CASSLGARSYNEQFF. The CDR3 DNA reads TGTGCCAGCAGCTTGGGGGCCCGGTCATACAATGAGCAGTTCTTC.

The V and J genes are TRBV9 and TRBJ2-1; D may be TRBD1 (6 bases). CDR3 size: 17 residues. The germline V gene encodes CDR1 SGDLS and CDR2 YYNGEE. V lost 3 bases and J lost 0, with 16 bases in between. CDR3 nucleotide sequence: TGTGCCAGCAGCGCCCCTCGAACAGGGATCTCCTACAATGAGCAGTTCTTC. This gives the protein CASSAPRTGISYNEQFF.

The chain couples TRBV24-1 to TRBJ2-5; 7 nucleotides line up with TRBD1. The length of the CDR3 is 15 residues. Germline CDR1 KGHDR, CDR2 SFDVKD. V was clipped by 4 bases and J by 4 bases; unmatched bases: 8. CDR3 sequence: CATSDPGRGIETQYF. The CDR3 DNA reads as TGTGCCACCAGTGACCCCGGCAGGGGGATAGAGACCCAGTACTTC.

V gene TRBV27 combines with J gene TRBJ2-1, with TRBD2 matching 8 bases. Germline CDR1 MNHEY, CDR2 SMNVEV (reference sequence). There are 12 residues in the CDR3. Unmatched junction bases numbered 6, after V lost 3 bases and J lost 14 bases. The CDR3 region is CASSLGGGIKFF. CDR3 nucleotide sequence: TGTGCCAGCAGTTTGGGCGGGGGGATTAAGTTCTTC.

This clonotype was detected ten times or more. The J gene is TRBJ2-2, the V gene TRBV29-1; 7 nucleotides agree with TRBD1. There are 14 residues in the CDR3. Trimming took 6 bases from V and 7 from J; bases not matched to a gene: 11. Germline assignment: CDR1 SQVTM and CDR2 ANQGSEA. The CDR3 region has the DNA TGCAGCGTGCAAGACAGGGACCGTAACGGGGAGCTGTTTTTT. Translation gives CSVQDRDRNGELFF.